This TCR beta chain was sequenced during a study of Graves' ophthalmopathy and Graves' hyperthyroidism. Transcripts of RNA were the source for amplifying TCR beta CDR3 regions. An opening RT-PCR round employed HTBI primers and preceded a second-round multiplex PCR. Via MiXCR, TCRdb re-called the multiplex PCR reads, giving one row per CDR3 protein. The data hold over 150,000 distinct CDR3 sequences, with under 40% observed a single time. This clonotype has ten or more counts. Trimming removed 6 bases from V and 0 bases from J, with 12 bases in between. The CDR3 extends over 15 amino acids. Germline-derived CDR1 and CDR2 are DFQATT and SNEGSKA (reference sequence).

The V call is TRBV20-1, the J call TRBJ2-6; D assignment may be TRBD1 or TRBD2 (5 bases each). Sequenced: peripheral blood. The origin of this receptor is a woman aged 40 to 55 with Graves' ophthalmopathy. The CDR3 here is CSAPGPHSGANVLTF. In DNA, the CDR3 is TGCAGTGCCCCGGGACCTCACTCTGGGGCCAACGTCCTGACTTTC.